The clone carrying this T cell receptor beta chain was detected a few times. Its cognate antigen is unknown. From germline, CDR1 is MNHNS and CDR2 SASEGT. V shed 11 bases and J 3 bases; nucleotides not matched to a gene: 7. This CDR3 contains 14 residues. TCRdb reanalyzed the PCR reads via MiXCR. The data contain 40,000 to 55,000 clones, about 15% of them singletons. The data originate from a study of metastatic and nonmetastatic thyroid tumors. As for the study in general: Samples came from malignant and benign thyroid patients, and repertoires were compared across blood and tumor or nodule tissue. Study observations and caveats: Reportedly, malignant thyroid tumors had significantly higher TCR beta diversity than benign nodules, in blood and tumor.

All patients were treatment-naive before thyroid surgery. The chain joins TRBV6-1 to TRBJ1-2, with 12 bases lining up with TRBD1. The sample consisted of blood. The receptor's source is a female donor with papillary thyroid cancer or a benign thyroid nodule (not recorded which). Some clones in this sample may be carry-over from other donors' samples. The CDR3 bases are TGTGCCGGGGGGACAGGGGGCGCCCACTATGGCTACACCTTC. It encodes CAGGTGGAHYGYTF.